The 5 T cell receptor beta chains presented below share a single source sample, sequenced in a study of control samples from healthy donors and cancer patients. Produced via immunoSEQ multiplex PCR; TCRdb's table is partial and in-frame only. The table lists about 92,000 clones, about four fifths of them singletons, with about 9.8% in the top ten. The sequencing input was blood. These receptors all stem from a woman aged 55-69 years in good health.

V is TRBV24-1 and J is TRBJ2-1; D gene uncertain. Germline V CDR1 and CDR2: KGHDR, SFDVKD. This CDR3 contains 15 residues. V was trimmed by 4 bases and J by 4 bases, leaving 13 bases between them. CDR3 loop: CATSDSTSRYNEQFF. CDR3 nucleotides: TGTGCCACCAGTGACAGCACCTCTAGGTACAATGAGCAGTTCTTC.

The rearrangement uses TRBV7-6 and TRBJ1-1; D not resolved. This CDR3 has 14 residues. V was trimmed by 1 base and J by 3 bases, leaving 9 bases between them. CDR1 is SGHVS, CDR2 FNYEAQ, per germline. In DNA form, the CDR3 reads TGTGCCAGCAGCTTAGGGATCGGTGACACTGAAGCTTTCTTT. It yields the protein CASSLGIGDTEAFF.

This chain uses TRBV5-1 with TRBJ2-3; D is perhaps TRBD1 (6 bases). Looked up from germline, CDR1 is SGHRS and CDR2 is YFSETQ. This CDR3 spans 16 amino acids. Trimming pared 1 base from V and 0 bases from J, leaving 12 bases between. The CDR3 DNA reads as TGCGCCAGCAGCTTGTGGGCAGGGGCTAGCACAGATACGCAGTATTTT. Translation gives CASSLWAGASTDTQYF.

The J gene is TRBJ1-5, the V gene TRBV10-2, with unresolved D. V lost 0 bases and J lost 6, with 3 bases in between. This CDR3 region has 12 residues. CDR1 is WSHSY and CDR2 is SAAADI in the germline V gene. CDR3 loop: CASSESPQPQHF. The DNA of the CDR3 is TGCGCCAGCAGTGAGTCTCCTCAGCCCCAGCATTTT.

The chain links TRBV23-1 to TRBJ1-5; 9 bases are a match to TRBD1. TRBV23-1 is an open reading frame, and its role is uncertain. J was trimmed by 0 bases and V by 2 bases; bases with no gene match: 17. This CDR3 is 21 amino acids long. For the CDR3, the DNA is TGCGCCAGCAGTCAACACGACCACGGGACAGGGTCTGCGTATAGCAATCAGCCCCAGCATTTT. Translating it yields CASSQHDHGTGSAYSNQPQHF.